This T cell receptor (beta chain) was identified during a study of Tregs in tolerant kidney transplant recipients. Across the study: Recipients received nonmyeloablative bone marrow transplants from related graft donors, with transient mixed chimerism.

Of note for this clone: Its target is not known. A junction end diverges from the germline sequence, so it may reflect a read error. The read stops 3 residues short of the end of the CDR3; the missing end is completed from the germline J gene.

Germline CDR1 reads LGHNA; CDR2 reads YNFKEQ. The CDR3 spans 16 residues. TCRdb's copy holds only in-frame clones and misses some; the assay was immunoSEQ multiplex PCR. The table for this sample gives about 2,900 clones. After more than five days with irradiated graft donor PBMCs, CFSE-labeled recipient PBMCs were FACS-sorted. The TCR sequence derives from a human patient who received a combined kidney and bone marrow transplant. The chain is built from TRBV4-2 and TRBJ2-1, with TRBD2 as a possible D gene (6 bases). Specimen: CD8+ T cells from blood cultured with allogeneic cells, collected before the transplant. The CDR3: CASSQDTTLAVNEQFF. The CDR3 bases that were read are TGCGCCAGCAGCCAAGATACGACCTTAGCGGTTAATGAG.